This T cell receptor beta chain was retrieved from a study of T cell responses to AZD1222 COVID-19 vaccine. Here immunoSEQ multiplex PCR was the method, and the copy in TCRdb shows in-frame clones only, minus some. The sample gives roughly 120,000 clones, around 89% of which show up once; under 4.5% is in the top ten. This CDR3 contains 13 residues. From germline, CDR1 is KGHDR and CDR2 SFDVKD. V was cut by 9 bases and J by 0 bases, with 10 bases left in between. The sample in question was peripheral blood, obtained on day 0 of AZD1222 vaccination. This TCR was recovered from an adult in good health. J is TRBJ1-1 and V is TRBV24-1; D remains ambiguous. In nucleotides, the CDR3 is TGTGCCACCCTCCGCCCGATGAACACTGAAGCTTTCTTT. The encoded protein is CATLRPMNTEAFF.